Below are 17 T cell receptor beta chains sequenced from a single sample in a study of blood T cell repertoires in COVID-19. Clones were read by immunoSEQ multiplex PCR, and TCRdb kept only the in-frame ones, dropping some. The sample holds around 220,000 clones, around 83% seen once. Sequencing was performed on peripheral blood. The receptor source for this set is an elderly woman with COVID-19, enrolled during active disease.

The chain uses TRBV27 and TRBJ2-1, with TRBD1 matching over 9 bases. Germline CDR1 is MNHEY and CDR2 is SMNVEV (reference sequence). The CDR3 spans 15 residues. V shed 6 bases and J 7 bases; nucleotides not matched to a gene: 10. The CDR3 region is CASSKTGGGSNEQFF. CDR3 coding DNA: TGTGCCAGCAGCAAGACAGGGGGTGGATCGAATGAGCAGTTCTTC.

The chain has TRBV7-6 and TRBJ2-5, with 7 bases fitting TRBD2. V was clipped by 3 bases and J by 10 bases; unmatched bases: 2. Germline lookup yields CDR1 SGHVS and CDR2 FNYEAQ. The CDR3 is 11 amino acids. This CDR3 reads CASSLGGGQYF. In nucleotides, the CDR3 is TGTGCCAGCAGCTTGGGGGGGGGCCAGTACTTC.

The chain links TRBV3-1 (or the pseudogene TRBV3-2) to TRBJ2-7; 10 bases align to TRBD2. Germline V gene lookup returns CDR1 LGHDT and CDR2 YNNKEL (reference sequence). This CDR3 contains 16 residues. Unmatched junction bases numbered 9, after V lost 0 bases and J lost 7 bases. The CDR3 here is CASSQDTQSGRAEQYF. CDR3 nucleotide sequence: TGTGCCAGCAGCCAAGATACTCAGAGCGGGAGGGCTGAGCAGTACTTC.

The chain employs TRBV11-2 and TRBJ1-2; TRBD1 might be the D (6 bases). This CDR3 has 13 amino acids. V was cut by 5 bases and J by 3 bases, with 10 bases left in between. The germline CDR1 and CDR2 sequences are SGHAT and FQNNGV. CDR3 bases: TGTGCCAGCAGCGTCAGGGGAGACTATGGCTACACCTTC. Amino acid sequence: CASSVRGDYGYTF.

The chain's CDR3 is CASSQLGAAITDTQYF. As DNA, the CDR3 is TGTGCCAGCAGCCAACTGGGAGCAGCGATCACAGATACGCAGTATTTT. This chain connects TRBV3-1 (or the pseudogene TRBV3-2) to TRBJ2-3; the D gene is possibly TRBD2 (5 bases). This CDR3 contains 16 residues. Germline CDR1 and CDR2: LGHDT and YNNKEL (reference sequence). V gave up 2 bases and J gave up 2 bases, with 14 bases separating them.

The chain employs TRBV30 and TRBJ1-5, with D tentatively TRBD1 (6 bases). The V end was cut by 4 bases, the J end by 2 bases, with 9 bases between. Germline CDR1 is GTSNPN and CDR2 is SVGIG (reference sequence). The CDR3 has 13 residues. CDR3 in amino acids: CAWNRQGNQPQHF. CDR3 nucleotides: TGTGCCTGGAATCGACAGGGCAATCAGCCCCAGCATTTT.

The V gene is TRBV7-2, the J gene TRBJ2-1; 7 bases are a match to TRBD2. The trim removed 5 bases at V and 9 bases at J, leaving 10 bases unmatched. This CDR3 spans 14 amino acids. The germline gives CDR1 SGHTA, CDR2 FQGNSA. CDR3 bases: TGTGCCAGCAGCCTCCAGCGGGGCAGCGGTGAGCAGTTCTTC. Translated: CASSLQRGSGEQFF.

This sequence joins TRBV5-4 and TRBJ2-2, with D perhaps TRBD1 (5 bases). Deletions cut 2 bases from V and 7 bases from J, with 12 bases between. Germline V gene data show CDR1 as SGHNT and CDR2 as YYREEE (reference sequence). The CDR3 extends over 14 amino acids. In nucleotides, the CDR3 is TGTGCCAGCAGCTTTGGGCAGGGTCACGGGGAGCTGTTTTTT. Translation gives CASSFGQGHGELFF.

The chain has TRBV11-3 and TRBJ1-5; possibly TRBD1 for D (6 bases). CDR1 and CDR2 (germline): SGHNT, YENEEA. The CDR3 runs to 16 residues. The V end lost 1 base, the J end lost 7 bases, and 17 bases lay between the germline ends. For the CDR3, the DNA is TGTGCCAGCAGCTTAGGCGGGAGGGGGGAGTGCCAGCCCCAGCATTTT. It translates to CASSLGGRGECQPQHF.

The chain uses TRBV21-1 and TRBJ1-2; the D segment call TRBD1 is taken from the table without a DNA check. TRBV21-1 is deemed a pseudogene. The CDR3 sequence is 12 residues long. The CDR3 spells CASTTGEYGYTF. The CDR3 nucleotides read TGTGCCAGCACCACAGGGGAATATGGCTACACCTTC.

The CDR3 region has the DNA TGTGCCAGCTCACCGGCAGGGCCTGAAGCTTTCTTT. Amino acid sequence: CASSPAGPEAFF. This chain joins TRBV18 and TRBJ1-1; possibly TRBD1 for D (5 bases). The germline V gene encodes CDR1 KGHSH and CDR2 LQKENI. The CDR3 runs to 12 residues. Trimming removed 3 bases from V and 6 bases from J, with 8 bases in between. Supplemented by reference TRBV18 and TRBJ1-1, the full variable domain reads NAGVMQNPRHLVRRRGQEARLRCSPMKGHSHVYWYRQLPEEGLKFMVYLQKENIIDESGMPKERFSAEFPKEGPSILRIQQVVRGDSAAYFCASSPAGPEAFFGQGTRLTVV.

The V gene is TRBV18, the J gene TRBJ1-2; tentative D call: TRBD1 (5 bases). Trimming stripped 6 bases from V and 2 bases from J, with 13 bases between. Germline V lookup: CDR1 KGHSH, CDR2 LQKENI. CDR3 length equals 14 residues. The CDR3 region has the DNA TGTGCCAGCTCGCCGACAGCGGGCAACTATGGCTACACCTTC. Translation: CASSPTAGNYGYTF.

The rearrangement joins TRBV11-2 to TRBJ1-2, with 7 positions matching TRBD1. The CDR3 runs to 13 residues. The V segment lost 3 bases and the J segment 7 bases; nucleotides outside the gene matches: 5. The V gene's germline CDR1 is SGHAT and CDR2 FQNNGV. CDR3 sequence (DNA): TGTGCCAGCAGCTTCGGGACAGTCGGTGGCTACACCTTC. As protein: CASSFGTVGGYTF.

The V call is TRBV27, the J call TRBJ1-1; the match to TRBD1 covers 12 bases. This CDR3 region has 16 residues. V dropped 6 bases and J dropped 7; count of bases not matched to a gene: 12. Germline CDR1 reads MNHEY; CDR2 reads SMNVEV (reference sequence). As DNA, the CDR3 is TGTGCCAGCAGAGGAGCGCCGGGACAGGGGGCGATTGAAGCTTTCTTT. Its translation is CASRGAPGQGAIEAFF.

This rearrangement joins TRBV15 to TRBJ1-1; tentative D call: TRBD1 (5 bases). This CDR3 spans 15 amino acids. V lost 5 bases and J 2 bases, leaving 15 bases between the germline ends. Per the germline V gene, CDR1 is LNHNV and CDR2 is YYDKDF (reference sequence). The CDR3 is CATSSRRQINTEAFF. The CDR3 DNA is TGTGCCACCAGCTCTCGAAGACAGATTAACACTGAAGCTTTCTTT.

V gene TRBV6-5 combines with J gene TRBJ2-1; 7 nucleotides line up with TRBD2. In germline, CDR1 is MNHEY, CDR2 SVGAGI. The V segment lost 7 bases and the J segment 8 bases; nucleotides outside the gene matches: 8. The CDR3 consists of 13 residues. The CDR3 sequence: CASKSQGGDEQFF. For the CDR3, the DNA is TGTGCCAGCAAGAGCCAGGGAGGGGATGAGCAGTTCTTC.

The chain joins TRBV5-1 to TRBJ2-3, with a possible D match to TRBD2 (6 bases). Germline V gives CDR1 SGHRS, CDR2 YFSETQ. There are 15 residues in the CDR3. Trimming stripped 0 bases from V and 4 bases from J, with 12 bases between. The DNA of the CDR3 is TGCGCCAGCAGCTTGGGGACTAATTTAGCAGATACGCAGTATTTT. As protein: CASSLGTNLADTQYF.